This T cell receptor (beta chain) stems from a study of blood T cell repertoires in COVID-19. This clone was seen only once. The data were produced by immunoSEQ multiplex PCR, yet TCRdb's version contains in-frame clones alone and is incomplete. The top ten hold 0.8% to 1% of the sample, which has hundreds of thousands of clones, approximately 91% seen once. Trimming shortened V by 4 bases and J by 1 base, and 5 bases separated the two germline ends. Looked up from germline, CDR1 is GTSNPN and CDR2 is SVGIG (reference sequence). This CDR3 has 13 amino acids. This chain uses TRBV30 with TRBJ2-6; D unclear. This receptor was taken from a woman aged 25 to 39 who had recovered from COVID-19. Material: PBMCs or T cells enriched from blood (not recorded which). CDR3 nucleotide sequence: TGTGCCTGGACTAAGTCTGGGGCCAACGTCCTGACTTTC. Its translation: CAWTKSGANVLTF.